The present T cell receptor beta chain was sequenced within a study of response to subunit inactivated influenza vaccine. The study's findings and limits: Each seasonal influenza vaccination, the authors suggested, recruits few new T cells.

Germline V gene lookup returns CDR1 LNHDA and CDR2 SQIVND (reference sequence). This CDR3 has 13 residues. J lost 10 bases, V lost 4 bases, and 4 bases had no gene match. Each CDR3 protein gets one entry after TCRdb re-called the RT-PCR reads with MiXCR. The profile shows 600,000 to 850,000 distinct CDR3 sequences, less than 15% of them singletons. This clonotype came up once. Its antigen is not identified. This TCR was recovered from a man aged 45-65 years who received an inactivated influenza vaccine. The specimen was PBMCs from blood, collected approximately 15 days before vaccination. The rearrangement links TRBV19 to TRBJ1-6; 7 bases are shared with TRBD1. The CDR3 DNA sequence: TGTGCCAGTAGTACGACAGGGTACTCACCCCTCCACTTT. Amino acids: CASSTTGYSPLHF.